Following are 2 T cell receptor beta chains from one sample sequenced in a study of Ad26.COV2.S vaccination and SARS-CoV-2 variants. Profiling relied on immunoSEQ multiplex PCR, and the TCRdb table lists in-frame clones only, not all of them. The data contain roughly 250,000 clones, roughly 89% of them singletons. The sample's treatment: some 20 received Ad26.COV2.S at low or high dose, single or two shots; roughly five received placebo; per-sample allocation not given. It was on day 63 after the first vaccine or placebo injection that samples were taken. Source: peripheral blood, taken in a trial of Ad26.COV2.S vaccine versus placebo. Receptor source: a person aged 18-65 years who received the Ad26.COV2.S COVID-19 vaccine or a placebo.

The chain combines TRBV6-2 or TRBV6-3 with TRBJ2-5, with 9 bases lining up with TRBD1. V was clipped by 2 bases and J by 5 bases; unmatched bases: 6. Germline V gene lookup returns CDR1 MNHEY and CDR2 SVGEGT. This CDR3 contains 15 residues. In DNA, the CDR3 is TGTGCCAGCAGTTACGGGACAGGGAAAATCGAGACCCAGTACTTC. The encoded protein is CASSYGTGKIETQYF.

The V gene is TRBV7-9, the J gene TRBJ2-6; D call uncertain. CDR1 is SEHNR, CDR2 FQNEAQ, per germline (reference sequence). This CDR3 is 15 amino acids long. V shed 1 base and J shed 1 base, with 5 bases lying between them. The chain's CDR3 is CASSLGRSGANVLTF. DNA of the CDR3: TGTGCCAGCAGCTTAGGGAGATCTGGGGCCAACGTCCTGACTTTC.